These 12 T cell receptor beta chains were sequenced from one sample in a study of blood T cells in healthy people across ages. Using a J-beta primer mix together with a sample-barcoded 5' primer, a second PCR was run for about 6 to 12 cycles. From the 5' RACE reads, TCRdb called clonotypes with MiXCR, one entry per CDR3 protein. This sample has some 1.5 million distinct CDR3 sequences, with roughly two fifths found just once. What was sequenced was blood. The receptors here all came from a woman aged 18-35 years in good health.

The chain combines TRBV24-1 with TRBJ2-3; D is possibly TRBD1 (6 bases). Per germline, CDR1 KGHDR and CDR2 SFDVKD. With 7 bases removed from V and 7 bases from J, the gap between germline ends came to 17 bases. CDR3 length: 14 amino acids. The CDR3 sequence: CATSPGRGSYTQYF. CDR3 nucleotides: TGTGCCACCAGCCCTGGCAGGGGTTCATATACGCAGTATTTT.

The CDR3 sequence: CSATGLAGSTDTQYF. CDR3 nucleotide sequence: TGCAGTGCTACCGGACTAGCGGGAAGCACAGATACGCAGTATTTT. V gene TRBV20-1 combines with J gene TRBJ2-3; 12 positions match TRBD2. Unmatched junction bases numbered 2, after V lost 4 bases and J lost 0 bases. CDR1 and CDR2 from the germline V gene are DFQATT and SNEGSKA (reference sequence). This CDR3 spans 15 amino acids.

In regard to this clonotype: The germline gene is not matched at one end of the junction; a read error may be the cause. The CDR3 reads CASSQDGLAGVNDERYF. CDR3 sequence (DNA): TGCGCCAGCAGCCAAGACGGACTAGCGGGAGTGAATGACGAGCGGTACTTC. The rearrangement links TRBV4-3 to TRBJ2-7; the match to TRBD2 covers 13 bases. CDR1 LGHNA and CDR2 YSLEER come from the germline V gene. The CDR3 is 17 residues long.

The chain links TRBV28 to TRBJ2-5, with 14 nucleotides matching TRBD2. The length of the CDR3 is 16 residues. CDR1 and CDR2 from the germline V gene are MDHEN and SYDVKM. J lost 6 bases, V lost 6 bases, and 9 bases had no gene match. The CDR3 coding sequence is TGTGCCAGCAGAACCGGGACTAGCGGGAGAGGGAAGACCCAGTACTTC. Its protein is CASRTGTSGRGKTQYF.

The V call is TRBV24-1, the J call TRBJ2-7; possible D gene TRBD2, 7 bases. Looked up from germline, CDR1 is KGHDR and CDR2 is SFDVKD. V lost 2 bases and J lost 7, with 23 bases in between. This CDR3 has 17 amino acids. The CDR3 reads CATSDSGQRGHNNEQYF. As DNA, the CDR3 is TGTGCCACCAGTGATTCCGGACAGCGGGGACACAATAATGAGCAGTACTTC.

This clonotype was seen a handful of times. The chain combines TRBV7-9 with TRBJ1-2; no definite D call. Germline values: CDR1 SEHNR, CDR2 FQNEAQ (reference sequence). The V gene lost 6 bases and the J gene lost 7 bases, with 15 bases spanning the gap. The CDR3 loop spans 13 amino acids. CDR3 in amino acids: CASSPLGPAGYTF. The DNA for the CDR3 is TGTGCCAGCAGTCCCCTCGGGCCCGCTGGCTACACCTTC.

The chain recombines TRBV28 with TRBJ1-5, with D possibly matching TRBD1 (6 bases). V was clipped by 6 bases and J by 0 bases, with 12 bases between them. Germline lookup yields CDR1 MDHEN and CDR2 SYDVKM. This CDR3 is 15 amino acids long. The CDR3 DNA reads TGTGCCAGCAGGGAACAGGGATATAGCAATCAGCCCCAGCATTTT. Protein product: CASREQGYSNQPQHF.

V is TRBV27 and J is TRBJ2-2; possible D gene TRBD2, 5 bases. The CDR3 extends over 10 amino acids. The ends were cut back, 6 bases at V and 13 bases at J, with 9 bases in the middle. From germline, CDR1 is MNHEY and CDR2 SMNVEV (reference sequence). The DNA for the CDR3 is TGTGCCAGCAGCTGCCGGGGGCTGTTTTTT. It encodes CASSCRGLFF.

The CDR3 loop is CSARDGRSGPQHF. The CDR3 coding sequence is TGCAGTGCTAGGGATGGTAGATCAGGGCCCCAGCATTTT. The rearrangement uses TRBV20-1 and TRBJ1-5; no reliable D call. The germline V and J ends were trimmed by 3 bases and 9 bases, with 15 bases remaining between them. CDR3 length: 13 amino acids. The germline V gene encodes CDR1 DFQATT and CDR2 SNEGSKA (reference sequence).

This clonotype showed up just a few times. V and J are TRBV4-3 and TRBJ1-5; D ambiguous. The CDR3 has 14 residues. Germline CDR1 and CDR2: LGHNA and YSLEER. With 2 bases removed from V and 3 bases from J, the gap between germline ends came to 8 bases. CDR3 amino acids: CASSQLGYNQPQHF. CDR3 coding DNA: TGCGCCAGCAGCCAACTCGGATACAATCAGCCCCAGCATTTT.

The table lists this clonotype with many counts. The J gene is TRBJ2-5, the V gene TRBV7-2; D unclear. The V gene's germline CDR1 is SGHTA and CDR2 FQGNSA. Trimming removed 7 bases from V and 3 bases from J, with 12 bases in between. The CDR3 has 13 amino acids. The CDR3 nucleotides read TGTGCCAGCAAACCCGGTTTTGAAGAGACCCAGTACTTC. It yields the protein CASKPGFEETQYF.

The CDR3 sequence: CASSSDTSSYNEQFF. CDR3 sequence (DNA): TGTGCCAGCAGTTCGGACACCAGCTCCTACAATGAGCAGTTCTTC. This chain joins TRBV27 and TRBJ2-1; D is perhaps TRBD1 (5 bases). In germline, CDR1 is MNHEY, CDR2 SMNVEV (reference sequence). The CDR3 covers 15 residues. V was shortened by 4 bases and J by 0 bases, with 10 bases between the two germline ends.